This TCR beta chain derives from a study of identical twins. CDR3 size: 12 residues. V dropped 3 bases and J dropped 3 bases, with 3 bases sitting between them. TCRdb processed the 5' RACE reads anew with MiXCR; each CDR3 protein has one entry. The table has 1,800,000 or so distinct CDR3 sequences, around 29% seen once. There are a few counts of this clonotype. The sample comprised cord blood. This chain uses TRBV12-3 or TRBV12-4 with TRBJ1-3, with D unresolved. The source of this sequence is a newborn girl in good health. The CDR3 spells CASSFDGNTIYF. The CDR3 DNA follows: TGTGCCAGCAGTTTCGATGGAAACACCATATATTTT.